This entry concerns a single T cell receptor (beta chain). The entry originates in a study of shared clonotypes between healthy human individuals. The CDR3 is 11 amino acids. From germline, CDR1 is DFQATT and CDR2 SNEGSKA (reference sequence). Method: immunoSEQ multiplex PCR; TCRdb's copy keeps in-frame clones and lacks some. Counted here are under 2.5 million clones, roughly 92% occurring once; the ten biggest clones make up 0.37%. Material: naive CD4+ T cells from PBMCs. Documented subset: CD45RA+ positively selected. The chain employs TRBV20-1 and TRBJ2-5, with a weak D call TRBD1 (5 bases). TRBJ2-7 matches the DNA end more closely, so the J call is doubtful. The receptor comes from a man in his late teens or twenties in good health. Some clones in this sample may be carry-over from other donors' samples. The CDR3 DNA follows: TGCAGTGTGGGGCGCGACTACGAGCAGTACTTC. It yields the protein CSVGRDYEQYF.